Listed here are 22 T cell receptor beta chains from one sample, sequenced in a study of vaccination effects on CD4 cells after COVID-19. For these TCRs, the target antigens are not known. The method was immunoSEQ multiplex PCR; TCRdb's version includes in-frame clones alone and lacks a portion of them. The table records roughly 30,000 clones, about 80% of them present only once. In the ViraFEST assay, antigen-specific CD4+ clonotypes were identified by expansion after peptide-pool stimulation. Scientists isolated CD4+ T cells after a roughly ten-day culture period ended. Vaccine recipients, nucleocapsid antibody negative, had no prior SARS-CoV-2 infection. The sequences come from CD4+ T cells from PBMCs cultured with SARS-CoV-2 spike peptides, collected before COVID-19 vaccination. The receptors shown here come from a human donor who received a COVID-19 vaccine.

The V and J genes are TRBV5-4 and TRBJ2-1; 9 positions agree with TRBD2. V trimming: 1 base; J trimming: 9 bases; junction bases outside the gene matches: 8. The length of the CDR3 is 15 residues. Germline V gives CDR1 SGHNT, CDR2 YYREEE (reference sequence). The CDR3: CASSLSSGRASEQFF. The CDR3 DNA reads TGTGCCAGCAGCTTGAGTAGCGGGAGAGCCAGTGAGCAGTTCTTC.

The chain employs TRBV29-1 and TRBJ1-2, with D possibly TRBD1 on 6 matching bases. This CDR3 spans 16 amino acids. CDR1 is SQVTM and CDR2 is ANQGSEA in the germline V gene. The V gene lost 0 bases and the J gene lost 4 bases, with 18 bases spanning the gap. The CDR3 loop is CSVEDRRGGAVYGYTF. The CDR3 DNA reads TGCAGCGTTGAAGACCGACGGGGGGGGGCAGTCTATGGCTACACCTTC.

This chain connects TRBV4-1 to TRBJ1-4; no reliable D call. This CDR3 region has 17 residues. V was cut by 1 base and J by 4 bases, with 16 bases left in between. The germline V gene has CDR1 MGHRA and CDR2 YSYEKL. This chain's CDR3 is CASSQGEPTRVNEKLFF. The CDR3 DNA reads as TGCGCCAGCAGCCAAGGGGAACCGACAAGAGTTAATGAAAAACTGTTTTTT.

The gene calls are TRBV7-2 and TRBJ1-1; TRBD1 might be the D (5 bases). The CDR3 totals 16 residues. Per the germline V gene, CDR1 is SGHTA and CDR2 is FQGNSA. Trimming pared 2 bases from V and 4 bases from J, leaving 17 bases between. CDR3 DNA sequence: TGTGCCAGCAGCTTAATGGGGGGTCGGTTGAGCACTGAAGCTTTCTTT. It specifies CASSLMGGRLSTEAFF.

The chain joins TRBV5-1 to TRBJ2-3; 9 bases are a match to TRBD1. Losses at the gene ends were 0 bases for V and 5 bases for J; bases not matched to a gene: 4. This CDR3 contains 15 residues. The V gene's germline CDR1 is SGHRS and CDR2 YFSETQ. In DNA, the CDR3 is TGCGCCAGCAGCTTGGCCAGACAGGGGGGAGATACGCAGTATTTT. This codes for CASSLARQGGDTQYF.

The chain employs TRBV5-8 and TRBJ1-1, with unresolved D. Germline CDR1 SGHTS, CDR2 YDEGEE. The CDR3 spans 13 residues. V was pared by 4 bases and J by 7 bases, with 14 bases between. This CDR3 reads CASSPRRADEAFF. CDR3 coding DNA: TGTGCCAGCAGCCCGAGGAGGGCAGATGAAGCTTTCTTT.

The gene calls are TRBV18 and TRBJ2-1; TRBD2 agrees at 13 bases. V shed 1 base and J 9 bases; nucleotides not matched to a gene: 9. From germline, CDR1 is KGHSH and CDR2 LQKENI. The CDR3 totals 17 residues. In DNA, the CDR3 is TGTGCCAGCTCACCACAACGACTAGCGGGAGGTTACGCTGAGCAGTTCTTC. Its translation is CASSPQRLAGGYAEQFF.

This clone was observed a single time. The chain uses TRBV5-6 and TRBJ1-3; 9 nucleotides agree with TRBD1. CDR1 and CDR2 (germline): SGHDT, YYEEEE. With V trimmed by 3 bases and J by 2 bases, 9 bases remained unmatched. The CDR3 totals 17 residues. This CDR3 is CASSWRTGEKPGNTIYF. The CDR3, as DNA: TGTGCCAGCAGCTGGCGGACAGGGGAAAAGCCTGGAAACACCATATATTTT.

V is TRBV5-1 and J is TRBJ2-2, with D unclear. The germline V gene encodes CDR1 SGHRS and CDR2 YFSETQ. Trimming removed 4 bases at V and 4 bases at J, with 11 bases between. This CDR3 spans 14 amino acids. The CDR3 nucleotides read TGCGCCAGCAGCCCCCGGACCGTCACCGGGGAGCTGTTTTTT. Amino acids: CASSPRTVTGELFF.

This chain connects TRBV30 to TRBJ2-2; D is uncertain. CDR3 length: 16 amino acids. Germline CDR1 and CDR2: GTSNPN and SVGIG (reference sequence). V lost 0 bases and J lost 5, with 16 bases in between. CDR3 amino acids: CAWSVRRRASTGELFF. The CDR3 DNA is TGTGCCTGGAGTGTACGACGGAGAGCGAGTACCGGGGAGCTGTTTTTT.

The chain uses TRBV7-2 and TRBJ1-3, with no clear D. This CDR3 has 15 amino acids. Germline loops: CDR1 SGHTA, CDR2 FQGNSA. Between the trimmed V and J ends, which lost 1 base and 1 base, there was a span of 8 bases. CDR3 bases: TGTGCCAGCAGCTTAGTGTCGGGGTCTGGAAACACCATATATTTT. Residues: CASSLVSGSGNTIYF.

The V gene is TRBV28, the J gene TRBJ1-1; possible D gene TRBD1, 6 bases. The V end was cut by 2 bases, the J end by 0 bases, with 10 bases between. The CDR3 covers 15 residues. Germline CDR1 and CDR2: MDHEN and SYDVKM. The CDR3 DNA reads as TGTGCCAGCAGTTTACCTCAGGGGATGAACACTGAAGCTTTCTTT. Translating gives CASSLPQGMNTEAFF.

The rearrangement links TRBV5-6 to TRBJ2-3; 13 bases are a match to TRBD2. Looked up from germline, CDR1 is SGHDT and CDR2 is YYEEEE. The CDR3 consists of 16 residues. V was pared by 4 bases and J by 2 bases, with 4 bases of the junction left unmatched. The CDR3 DNA reads TGTGCCAGCAGCGGGGGACTAGCGGGACCCACAGATACGCAGTATTTT. Translation: CASSGGLAGPTDTQYF.

V usage is TRBV12-5 and J usage is TRBJ2-1; a possible D gene is TRBD1 (6 bases). This CDR3 spans 14 amino acids. In germline, CDR1 is LGHNT, CDR2 FRNRAP. Trimming left V 4 bases short and J 3 bases short, with 10 bases between. The CDR3 DNA follows: TGTGCTAGTGGTTGGCAGGGGAACTACAATGAGCAGTTCTTC. This sequence encodes CASGWQGNYNEQFF.

There are a few counts of this clone. The chain carries TRBV7-2 and TRBJ1-6; possible D gene TRBD1, 6 bases. The V gene lost 1 base and the J gene lost 14 bases, with 9 bases spanning the gap. The CDR3 is 12 residues long. Germline V gene sequence: CDR1 SGHTA, CDR2 FQGNSA. CDR3 in amino acids: CASSLGAGALHF. CDR3 sequence (DNA): TGTGCCAGCAGCTTAGGGGCAGGGGCCCTCCACTTT.

This chain connects TRBV9 to TRBJ2-3; 8 nucleotides align to TRBD2. The CDR3 length is 16 residues. CDR1 SGDLS and CDR2 YYNGEE come from the germline V gene. J gave up 5 bases and V 0 bases, and 8 bases lay outside the gene matches. CDR3 DNA sequence: TGTGCCAGCAGCGTAGCTGACCGGGGGGGCCAAGATACGCAGTATTTT. Translation gives CASSVADRGGQDTQYF.

V and J are TRBV6-1 and TRBJ2-1, with D unclear. In germline, CDR1 is MNHNS, CDR2 SASEGT. Trimming removed 2 bases from V and 0 bases from J, with 5 bases in between. This CDR3 comprises 14 residues. The CDR3: CASSERSSYNEQFF. CDR3 DNA: TGTGCCAGCAGTGAACGGAGCTCCTACAATGAGCAGTTCTTC.

The chain employs TRBV5-1 and TRBJ2-7, with a weak D call TRBD1 (5 bases). Per germline, CDR1 SGHRS and CDR2 YFSETQ. The CDR3 runs to 16 residues. The ends were cut back, 0 bases at V and 0 bases at J, with 13 bases in the middle. The CDR3 spells CASSLDRGLSSYEQYF. The CDR3 DNA follows: TGCGCCAGCAGCTTGGATAGGGGCCTAAGCTCCTACGAGCAGTACTTC.

The rearrangement links TRBV3-1 (or the pseudogene TRBV3-2) to TRBJ2-6; D gene unclear. The germline V gene encodes CDR1 LGHDT and CDR2 YNNKEL (reference sequence). The CDR3 totals 15 residues. V was cut by 2 bases and J by 0 bases, with 5 bases left in between. CDR3 sequence reads: CASSQSDSGANVLTF. Here the CDR3 DNA reads TGTGCCAGCAGCCAAAGTGACTCTGGGGCCAACGTCCTGACTTTC.

The chain links TRBV18 to TRBJ2-1; 8 bases align to TRBD1. This CDR3 has 12 residues. Germline V gene lookup returns CDR1 KGHSH and CDR2 LQKENI. The CDR3 loop reads CSGGEGYNEQFF. CDR3 coding DNA: TGTTCAGGGGGCGAAGGCTACAATGAGCAGTTCTTC.

This chain links TRBV6-5 with TRBJ2-7, with D uncertain. V was shortened by 10 bases and J by 1 base, with 11 bases between the two germline ends. The CDR3 covers 12 residues. Germline assignment: CDR1 MNHEY and CDR2 SVGAGI. CDR3 bases: TGTGCCACCTCGGGTCGGTCCTACGAGCAGTACTTC. This translates into CATSGRSYEQYF.

CDR3: CASSPQIAYQPQHF. As DNA, the CDR3 is TGTGCCAGCTCACCACAGATCGCCTATCAGCCCCAGCATTTT. The rearrangement links TRBV18 to TRBJ1-5; unclear D gene. Trimming stripped 1 base from V and 5 bases from J, with 9 bases between. The germline gives CDR1 KGHSH, CDR2 LQKENI. This CDR3 has 14 amino acids.